These 26 T cell receptor beta chains were all obtained from the same sample, sequenced in a study of blood T cell repertoires in COVID-19. Repertoires were generated with immunoSEQ multiplex PCR, while TCRdb's copy carries only in-frame clones and drops some. The sample has about 260,000 clones; nearly 90% are singletons. The sequenced sample consisted of peripheral blood. Receptors were obtained from a human donor in a cohort sampled during active COVID-19.

This chain uses TRBV7-2 with TRBJ1-4; D is uncertain. CDR1 SGHTA and CDR2 FQGNSA come from the germline V gene. The CDR3 is 15 residues long. Trimming removed 1 base at V and 0 bases at J, with 6 bases between. This chain's CDR3 is CASSLERSTNEKLFF. Written as DNA, the CDR3 is TGTGCCAGCAGCTTAGAACGGTCAACTAATGAAAAACTGTTTTTT. The whole variable domain, remainder taken from reference TRBV7-2 and TRBJ1-4, is GAGVSQSPSNKVTEKGKDVELRCDPISGHTALYWYRQSLGQGLEFLIYFQGNSAPDKSGLPSDRFSAERTGGSVSTLTIQRTQQEDSAVYLCASSLERSTNEKLFFGSGTQLSVL.

The rearrangement links TRBV5-4 to TRBJ1-2, with 7 nucleotides matching TRBD1. Germline V gene sequence: CDR1 SGHNT, CDR2 YYREEE (reference sequence). The ends lost 0 bases at V and 8 bases at J; junction bases unmatched: 7. The CDR3 is 14 residues long. CDR3 loop: CASSLEQGRNGYTF. The CDR3 region has the DNA TGTGCCAGCAGCTTGGAACAGGGGAGAAACGGCTACACCTTC.

The chain is built from TRBV25-1 and TRBJ1-2; tentatively, D is TRBD1 (6 bases). Trimming shortened V by 10 bases and J by 7 bases, and 16 bases separated the two germline ends. Per germline, CDR1 MGHDK and CDR2 SYGVNS. The CDR3 has 12 residues. The chain's CDR3 is CATGGGGPGYTF. Written as DNA, the CDR3 is TGTGCCACCGGCGGGGGGGGGCCTGGCTACACCTTC.

The CDR3 reads CASSADRVNTEAFF. Here the CDR3 DNA reads TGTGCCAGCAGTGCCGACAGGGTGAACACTGAAGCTTTCTTT. This chain joins TRBV25-1 and TRBJ1-1; 7 bases line up with TRBD1. V lost 4 bases, J lost 0 bases, and 2 bases stayed unmatched. Germline CDR1 and CDR2: MGHDK and SYGVNS. The CDR3 has 14 residues.

To note about this clone: A junction end diverges from the germline sequence, so it may reflect a read error. The chain carries TRBV2 and TRBJ1-1; 7 bases line up with TRBD1. This CDR3 comprises 12 residues. CDR1 and CDR2 (germline): SNHLY, FYNNEI. The CDR3 sequence is CASSEDAGTVGF. CDR3 bases: TGTGCCAGCAGTGAAGACGCAGGGACAGTAGGGTTT.

The genes are TRBV12-3 or TRBV12-4 and TRBJ2-2, with D possibly TRBD1 on 6 matching bases. V was cut by 6 bases and J by 7 bases, with 12 bases left in between. CDR3 length: 13 residues. CDR3: CASSIQGRGELFF. As DNA, the CDR3 is TGTGCCAGCAGCATACAGGGTCGCGGGGAGCTGTTTTTT.

V and J are TRBV2 and TRBJ1-1, with 7 bases fitting TRBD1. Trimming at V came to 6 bases and at J to 0 bases, leaving 7 bases not matched to a gene. This CDR3 region has 15 residues. The germline gives CDR1 SNHLY, CDR2 FYNNEI. This chain's CDR3 is CASRRDSEMNTEAFF. CDR3 DNA: TGTGCCAGCAGAAGGGACAGTGAAATGAACACTGAAGCTTTCTTT.

The chain recombines TRBV12-3 or TRBV12-4 with TRBJ1-1, with unresolved D. This CDR3 contains 13 residues. Deletions cut 2 bases from V and 3 bases from J, with 7 bases between. The CDR3 spells CASSLFRDTEAFF. The CDR3 DNA reads TGTGCCAGCAGTTTATTTCGGGACACTGAAGCTTTCTTT.

This chain connects TRBV28 to TRBJ1-5; 7 nucleotides align to TRBD1. Germline V gene sequence: CDR1 MDHEN, CDR2 SYDVKM. This CDR3 has 16 residues. Unmatched junction bases numbered 10, after V lost 5 bases and J lost 3 bases. The CDR3 region has the DNA TGTGCCAGCAGTCCCCTTGGGACAGCCATCAATCAGCCCCAGCATTTT. Translated: CASSPLGTAINQPQHF.

There are a few counts of this clone. V gene TRBV28 combines with J gene TRBJ2-7; D uncertain. Trimming left V 8 bases short and J 7 bases short, with 12 bases between. Per the germline V gene, CDR1 is MDHEN and CDR2 is SYDVKM. The CDR3 is made up of 11 amino acids. The DNA for the CDR3 is TGTGCCAGCGAATCACTCGTTGAGCAGTACTTC. Translation gives CASESLVEQYF.

This chain joins TRBV5-1 and TRBJ1-2, with D perhaps TRBD1 (5 bases). The CDR3 covers 13 residues. Germline CDR1 SGHRS, CDR2 YFSETQ. V lost 7 bases to trimming and J lost 8 bases, with 18 bases between them. CDR3 residues: CASGLVGEDGYTF. CDR3 nucleotide sequence: TGCGCCAGCGGCCTGGTGGGGGAGGACGGCTACACCTTC.

This clone was detected ten times or more. The rearrangement uses TRBV15 and TRBJ1-5; 7 bases fit TRBD1. CDR3 length: 15 amino acids. Looked up from germline, CDR1 is LNHNV and CDR2 is YYDKDF (reference sequence). J gave up 6 bases and V 1 base, and 6 bases lay outside the gene matches. The CDR3 DNA reads as TGTGCCACCAGCAGAGGGAAGGGGGCCAGTCAGCCCCAGCATTTT. It encodes CATSRGKGASQPQHF.

The chain carries TRBV5-6 and TRBJ1-1; TRBD1 is a possible D gene (5 bases). The V gene lost 2 bases and the J gene lost 5 bases, with 13 bases spanning the gap. Germline CDR1 reads SGHDT; CDR2 reads YYEEEE. This CDR3 contains 14 residues. CDR3 amino acids: CASSFYRSVTEAFF. The CDR3 nucleotides read TGTGCCAGCAGCTTTTACAGGTCAGTTACTGAAGCTTTCTTT.

The V gene is TRBV12-3 or TRBV12-4, the J gene TRBJ2-1; 9 positions match TRBD1. The CDR3 is 13 residues long. J lost 8 bases, V lost 8 bases, and 7 bases had no gene match. This CDR3 is CASRPGTGHEQFF. Written as DNA, the CDR3 is TGTGCCAGCCGGCCGGGGACAGGGCATGAGCAGTTCTTC.

The chain links TRBV3-1 (or the pseudogene TRBV3-2) to TRBJ2-3, with 11 bases aligning to TRBD2. The CDR3 runs 17 residues. The junction had 5 bases not matched to a gene; V was cut back by 1 base and J by 2 bases. Germline V CDR1 and CDR2: LGHDT, YNNKEL (reference sequence). This CDR3 is CASSQGIAGGITDTQYF. The DNA of the CDR3 is TGTGCCAGCAGCCAAGGGATAGCGGGGGGGATCACAGATACGCAGTATTTT.

This chain uses TRBV10-1 with TRBJ2-1; no clear D gene. The CDR3 spans 10 residues. Germline CDR1 WNHNN, CDR2 SYGVQD (reference sequence). In nucleotides, the CDR3 is TGCCCTCGGAGTCCGAATGAGCAGTTCTTC. This codes for CPRSPNEQFF.

J is TRBJ1-1 and V is TRBV3-1 (or the pseudogene TRBV3-2); unclear D gene. The germline V gene has CDR1 LGHDT and CDR2 YNNKEL (reference sequence). The CDR3 has 19 amino acids. V was shortened by 0 bases and J by 1 base, with 21 bases between the two germline ends. CDR3 sequence: CASSQEARSWREKNTEAFF. The CDR3, as DNA: TGTGCCAGCAGCCAAGAGGCCCGCTCTTGGCGGGAAAAGAACACTGAAGCTTTCTTT.

About this clone: Other DNA sequences of this sample code for an identical CDR3. The V gene is TRBV19, the J gene TRBJ1-2; no firm D call. CDR1 is LNHDA and CDR2 is SQIVND in the germline V gene (reference sequence). Trimming left V 1 base short and J 0 bases short, with 3 bases between. This CDR3 region has 13 residues. In DNA form, the CDR3 reads TGTGCCAGTAGTATAGGAGCTAACTATGGCTACACCTTC. Translating it yields CASSIGANYGYTF.

The gene calls are TRBV25-1 and TRBJ2-7; D is undetermined. Germline-derived CDR1 and CDR2 are MGHDK and SYGVNS. The CDR3 totals 14 residues. Trimming removed 1 base at V and 2 bases at J, with 9 bases between. The CDR3 nucleotides are TGTGCCAGCAGTGAATTGGAAGGAGCCTACGAGCAGTACTTC. It specifies CASSELEGAYEQYF.

This clone was seen once. The gene calls are TRBV7-6 and TRBJ2-3, with D maybe TRBD2 (6 bases). This CDR3 region has 15 residues. The germline CDR1 and CDR2 sequences are SGHVS and FNYEAQ. V lost 0 bases, J lost 4 bases, and 11 bases lay in between. The CDR3 here is CASSLAGGSSDTQYF. The CDR3 region has the DNA TGTGCCAGCAGCTTAGCGGGGGGTTCCTCAGATACGCAGTATTTT. The complete variable domain, with remaining parts taken from reference TRBV7-6 and TRBJ2-3, reads GAGVSQSPRYKVTKRGQDVALRCDPISGHVSLYWYRQALGQGPEFLTYFNYEAQQDKSGLPNDRFSAERPEGSISTLTIQRTEQRDSAMYRCASSLAGGSSDTQYFGPGTRLTVL.

The genes are TRBV11-2 and TRBJ2-7; TRBD2 aligns across 10 bases. Germline-derived CDR1 and CDR2 are SGHAT and FQNNGV. Losses at the gene ends were 3 bases for V and 0 bases for J; bases not matched to a gene: 2. This CDR3 has 15 residues. CDR3 protein: CASSFSSGSSYEQYF. In DNA, the CDR3 is TGTGCCAGCAGCTTCTCTAGCGGGAGCTCCTACGAGCAGTACTTC.

The chain employs TRBV11-3 and TRBJ1-1; D perhaps matches TRBD1 (5 bases). V lost 5 bases and J 4 bases, leaving 20 bases between the germline ends. The V gene's germline CDR1 is SGHNT and CDR2 YENEEA. The CDR3 loop spans 16 amino acids. The CDR3 loop reads CASSPRDGGKGTEAFF. CDR3 coding DNA: TGTGCCAGCAGCCCCAGAGACGGGGGGAAGGGCACTGAAGCTTTCTTT.

The chain is built from TRBV27 and TRBJ1-6, with TRBD1 matching 7 bases. J was trimmed by 2 bases and V by 8 bases; bases with no gene match: 3. The CDR3 has 14 residues. Germline V gene lookup returns CDR1 MNHEY and CDR2 SMNVEV (reference sequence). The CDR3 nucleotides read TGTGCCAGCTCGGGACAGACCTATAATTCACCCCTCCACTTT. It encodes CASSGQTYNSPLHF.

V and J are TRBV29-1 and TRBJ1-2; 9 bases line up with TRBD1. The CDR3 totals 11 residues. Germline CDR1 reads SQVTM; CDR2 reads ANQGSEA. With V trimmed by 7 bases and J by 5 bases, 2 bases remained unmatched. The CDR3 DNA is TGCAGCGATGGACAGGGGTATGGCTACACCTTC. Protein product: CSDGQGYGYTF.

CDR3 DNA: TGTGCCAGCAGTTGGGGACAGTTTAAGAGCTCCTACGAGCAGTACTTC. Its translation: CASSWGQFKSSYEQYF. The chain employs TRBV6-2 or TRBV6-3 and TRBJ2-7, with 7 bases lining up with TRBD1. The CDR3 consists of 16 residues. Germline V gives CDR1 MNHEY, CDR2 SVGEGT. V trimming: 4 bases; J trimming: 0 bases; junction bases outside the gene matches: 9.

This rearrangement joins TRBV5-4 to TRBJ2-7; 7 nucleotides line up with TRBD2. The CDR3 runs 15 residues. V was clipped by 5 bases and J by 7 bases; unmatched bases: 15. Looked up from germline, CDR1 is SGHNT and CDR2 is YYREEE (reference sequence). This CDR3 is CASSPGTTIPIEQYF. In DNA, the CDR3 is TGTGCCAGCAGTCCCGGGACTACCATTCCTATAGAGCAGTACTTC.